What follows are 20 T cell receptor beta chains derived from one specimen sequenced in a study of early T cells in non-severe SARS-CoV-2 infection. TCRdb recomputed calls from the 5' RACE reads with MiXCR, one row per CDR3 protein. This table holds some 54,000 distinct CDR3 sequences, roughly a tenth found once. Material: whole blood. The receptors come from an adult who was a healthcare worker with PCR-confirmed SARS-CoV-2 infection or an uninfected control (not recorded which).

This clonotype was detected ten times or more. This rearrangement joins TRBV7-9 to TRBJ1-2, with D possibly TRBD1 on 5 matching bases. The CDR3 has 13 residues. V was cut by 4 bases and J by 6 bases, with 12 bases left in between. Germline V gene lookup returns CDR1 SEHNR and CDR2 FQNEAQ (reference sequence). As DNA, the CDR3 is TGTGCCAGCAGCTCCCAGGGAGTGGATGGCTACACCTTC. As protein: CASSSQGVDGYTF.

This clonotype was observed at least ten times. The chain links TRBV6-5 to TRBJ2-5; no reliable D call. Germline loops: CDR1 MNHEY, CDR2 SVGAGI. Deletions cut 8 bases from V and 5 bases from J, with 12 bases between. This CDR3 contains 12 residues. CDR3 residues: CASSRLRETQYF. CDR3 in DNA: TGTGCCAGCTCCCGGCTGAGGGAGACCCAGTACTTC.

This clonotype occurred many times. V usage is TRBV29-1 and J usage is TRBJ2-1, with D perhaps TRBD1 (6 bases). The V gene lost 6 bases and the J gene lost 12 bases, with 21 bases spanning the gap. The CDR3 spans 13 residues. Germline CDR1 SQVTM, CDR2 ANQGSEA. CDR3 sequence reads: CSVVRDTRKMQFF. CDR3 DNA: TGCAGCGTAGTCCGGGACACGAGGAAAATGCAGTTCTTC.

V usage is TRBV7-6 and J usage is TRBJ2-3; 7 positions agree with TRBD1. The CDR3 has 16 amino acids. Germline assignment: CDR1 SGHVS and CDR2 FNYEAQ. The junction had 17 bases not matched to a gene; V was cut back by 5 bases and J by 9 bases. CDR3 sequence reads: CASSTNDRERMGTQYF. CDR3 sequence (DNA): TGTGCCAGCAGCACAAACGACAGGGAGAGAATGGGGACGCAGTATTTT.

V and J are TRBV7-2 and TRBJ2-1; 7 positions agree with TRBD2. Looked up from germline, CDR1 is SGHTA and CDR2 is FQGNSA. The CDR3 has 15 amino acids. The J segment lost 4 bases and the V segment lost 2 bases, leaving 5 bases of the junction unmatched. CDR3 coding DNA: TGTGCCAGCAGCTTAAGTCTAGCGGAGTACAATGAGCAGTTCTTC. It translates to CASSLSLAEYNEQFF.

Points on this clonotype: An end of the junction does not agree with germline; a read error may underlie this. V gene TRBV10-3 combines with J gene TRBJ2-1, with D possibly matching TRBD1 (6 bases). CDR3 length equals 15 residues. Germline V gene data show CDR1 as ENHRY and CDR2 as SYGVKD. Here the CDR3 DNA reads TGTGCCAACAGTGAGTCCGACAGGCACGACAATGAGCAGTTCTTC. This sequence encodes CANSESDRHDNEQFF.

This clonotype appeared once. The chain is built from TRBV27 and TRBJ2-7, with a weak D call TRBD2 (6 bases). This CDR3 comprises 14 residues. The germline V gene encodes CDR1 MNHEY and CDR2 SMNVEV (reference sequence). The V end lost 5 bases, the J end lost 1 base, and 12 bases lay between the germline ends. CDR3 protein: CASSPRESSYEQYF. CDR3 coding DNA: TGTGCCAGCAGTCCACGGGAGTCATCCTACGAGCAGTACTTC.

V usage is TRBV3-1 and J usage is TRBJ1-1; D is perhaps TRBD1 (5 bases). V dropped 7 bases and J dropped 2 bases, with 14 bases sitting between them. The CDR3 contains 14 residues. CDR1 is LGHDT, CDR2 YNNKEL, per germline (reference sequence). The CDR3 bases are TGTGCCAGCACCGCCATTGGGGGTAACACTGAAGCTTTCTTT. It encodes CASTAIGGNTEAFF.

There are a few counts of this clonotype. V usage is TRBV5-5 and J usage is TRBJ1-1, with TRBD1 matching 7 bases. The length of the CDR3 is 16 residues. Trimming took 5 bases from V and 5 from J; bases not matched to a gene: 15. The germline V gene has CDR1 SGHKS and CDR2 YYEKEE (reference sequence). CDR3 bases: TGTGCCAGCAGTCAATCGCCGCAGGGGGGTTTGACTGAAGCTTTCTTT. Its protein product is CASSQSPQGGLTEAFF.

This clonotype was recorded many times. V and J are TRBV5-1 and TRBJ1-4, with a weak D call TRBD1 (5 bases). CDR3 size: 15 residues. V lost 0 bases to trimming and J lost 3 bases, with 9 bases between them. Germline CDR1 SGHRS, CDR2 YFSETQ. CDR3 DNA sequence: TGCGCCAGCAGCTTGGGGGGGGACCCTAATGAAAAACTGTTTTTT. It yields the protein CASSLGGDPNEKLFF.

This clonotype was seen ten or more times. The chain is built from TRBV7-9 and TRBJ2-1, with 7 bases that match TRBD1. V lost 9 bases and J lost 4; bases outside the gene matches: 6. The CDR3 consists of 13 residues. Per the germline V gene, CDR1 is SEHNR and CDR2 is FQNEAQ (reference sequence). DNA for the CDR3: TGTGCCAGTTTAAGGGGGCTGTACAATGAGCAGTTCTTC. Encoded protein: CASLRGLYNEQFF.

This clonotype was picked up a small number of times. This chain joins TRBV11-2 and TRBJ2-1; D might be TRBD1 (6 bases). Trimming removed 1 base from V and 9 bases from J, with 13 bases in between. In germline, CDR1 is SGHAT, CDR2 FQNNGV. The CDR3 is made up of 14 amino acids. The chain's CDR3 is CASSLVQGGGEQFF. CDR3 coding DNA: TGTGCCAGCAGCTTAGTACAGGGTGGCGGTGAGCAGTTCTTC.

A word on this clonotype: This may stem from a read error, because a much larger clone lies one nucleotide away. This rearrangement joins TRBV29-1 to TRBJ2-5; no firm D call. This CDR3 has 13 residues. Trimming removed 2 bases from V and 3 bases from J, with 10 bases in between. CDR1 and CDR2 from the germline V gene are SQVTM and ANQGSEA. The CDR3 DNA is TGCAGCGTTGAATTGTGGGATAAAGAGACCCAGTACTTC. Translation: CSVELWDKETQYF.

There are many counts of this clonotype. The V gene is TRBV6-2 or TRBV6-3, the J gene TRBJ2-1; D possibly uses TRBD1 or TRBD2 (8 bases each). The CDR3 loop spans 16 amino acids. CDR1 is MNHEY, CDR2 SVGEGT, per germline. The V end lost 0 bases, the J end lost 8 bases, and 17 bases lay between the germline ends. This CDR3 reads CASSYSPLADRDEQFF. In DNA form, the CDR3 reads TGTGCCAGCAGTTACTCGCCACTAGCGGACAGGGATGAGCAGTTCTTC.

Ten or more counts support this clonotype. DNA of the CDR3: TGTGCCAGCAGTTATCGGCGGACAACGTCTGGAATAAATGAGCAGTTCTTC. Amino acid sequence: CASSYRRTTSGINEQFF. The chain uses TRBV6-2 or TRBV6-3 and TRBJ2-1; perhaps TRBD1 as D (5 bases). Germline lookup yields CDR1 MNHEY and CDR2 SVGEGT. V lost 3 bases, J lost 7 bases, and 22 bases lay in between. This CDR3 has 17 residues.

This clonotype was recorded a few times. The chain carries TRBV12-3 or TRBV12-4 and TRBJ2-5; 7 positions match TRBD1. This CDR3 is 15 amino acids long. Trimming removed 5 bases from V and 2 bases from J; junction bases left unmatched: 8. For the CDR3, the DNA is TGTGCCAGCAGTCCCCAGGGGGAACCTCAAGAGACCCAGTACTTC. Translated, it gives CASSPQGEPQETQYF.

By sample fraction, this clonotype is medium-sized. The chain has TRBV9 and TRBJ2-3; 7 bases match TRBD2. Germline-derived CDR1 and CDR2 are SGDLS and YYNGEE. Trimming at V came to 0 bases and at J to 5 bases, leaving 6 bases not matched to a gene. This CDR3 contains 15 residues. DNA for the CDR3: TGTGCCAGCAGCGTAGCGGGCGGGAGTGGAGATACGCAGTATTTT. This codes for CASSVAGGSGDTQYF.

This clonotype has just a few counts. The chain couples TRBV12-3 or TRBV12-4 to TRBJ2-5, with D perhaps TRBD2 (6 bases). Trimming cost V 5 bases and J 4 bases, with 20 bases left between them. The CDR3 length is 16 residues. The chain's CDR3 is CASSPSHGTGAETQYF. The CDR3 DNA reads TGTGCCAGCAGTCCTTCTCACGGGACGGGAGCAGAGACCCAGTACTTC.

This clonotype was observed a handful of times. This CDR3 is CASSDIGETQYF. The CDR3 DNA sequence: TGTGCCAGCAGTGATATTGGAGAGACCCAGTACTTC. The chain combines TRBV5-4 with TRBJ2-5; no firm D call. The CDR3 is 12 residues long. V was clipped by 5 bases and J by 4 bases, with 9 bases between them. Germline values: CDR1 SGHNT, CDR2 YYREEE (reference sequence).

The table lists this clonotype with many counts. This chain links TRBV7-6 with TRBJ2-7; 10 bases are shared with TRBD1. Looked up from germline, CDR1 is SGHVS and CDR2 is FNYEAQ. This CDR3 contains 15 residues. J was trimmed by 6 bases and V by 4 bases; bases with no gene match: 9. This chain's CDR3 is CASSSSGTGAGEQYF. The DNA for the CDR3 is TGTGCCAGCAGCTCCTCCGGGACAGGGGCGGGCGAGCAGTACTTC. Full variable domain (remainder filled in from reference TRBV7-6 and TRBJ2-7): GAGVSQSPRYKVTKRGQDVALRCDPISGHVSLYWYRQALGQGPEFLTYFNYEAQQDKSGLPNDRFSAERPEGSISTLTIQRTEQRDSAMYRCASSSSGTGAGEQYFGPGTRLTVT.